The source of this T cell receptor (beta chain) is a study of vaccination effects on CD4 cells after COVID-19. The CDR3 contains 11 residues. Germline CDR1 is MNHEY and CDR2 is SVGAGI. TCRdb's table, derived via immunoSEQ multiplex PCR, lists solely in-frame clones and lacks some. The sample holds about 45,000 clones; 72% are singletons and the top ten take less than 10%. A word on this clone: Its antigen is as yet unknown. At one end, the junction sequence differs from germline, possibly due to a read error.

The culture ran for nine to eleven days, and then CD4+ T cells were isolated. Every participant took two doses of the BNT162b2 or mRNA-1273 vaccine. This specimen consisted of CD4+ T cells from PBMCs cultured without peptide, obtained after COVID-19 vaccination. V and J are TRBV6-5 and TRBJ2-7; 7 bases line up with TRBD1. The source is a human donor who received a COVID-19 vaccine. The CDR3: CASSYGQVMNF. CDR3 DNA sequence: TGTGCCAGCAGTTATGGACAGGTTATGAACTTC.